The TCR beta chain described here comes from a study of regulatory T cells in long-lasting Graves disease. Construction of TCR beta libraries relied on iRepertoire HTBI primers and on Arm-PCR targeting CDR3 regions. A single record per CDR3 protein comes from TCRdb applying MiXCR to the multiplex PCR reads. The sample lists some 560,000 distinct CDR3 sequences; 16% were seen once. Of note for this clonotype: Its antigen remains unknown.

The V and J ends lost 2 bases and 3 bases respectively, with 11 bases between them. This CDR3 is 14 amino acids long. Germline assignment: CDR1 SGHRS and CDR2 YFSETQ. Points from the study as a whole: It was in persistent disease that TRBV28, TRBJ1-2 and TRBJ2-5 were favored.

Time point indicated: newly diagnosed GD, antithyroid drugs for less than 3 months. Generation of the TCR library employed RNA extracted from PBMCs. These data were also reused for a study on T cells in Graves' hyperthyroidism and ophthalmopathy. That work states: A patient was excluded if there was uncontrolled infection, other autoimmune disease, pregnancy or lactation.

This sequence originates from a middle-aged woman with Graves disease. The chain recombines TRBV5-1 with TRBJ1-1, with D uncertain. The sample was peripheral blood mononuclear cells (PBMCs), taken at new diagnosis, from a patient treated with antithyroid drugs. CDR3 bases: TGCGCCAGCAGCTTAGGGCCGCAAGACACTGAAGCTTTCTTT. Its translation: CASSLGPQDTEAFF.